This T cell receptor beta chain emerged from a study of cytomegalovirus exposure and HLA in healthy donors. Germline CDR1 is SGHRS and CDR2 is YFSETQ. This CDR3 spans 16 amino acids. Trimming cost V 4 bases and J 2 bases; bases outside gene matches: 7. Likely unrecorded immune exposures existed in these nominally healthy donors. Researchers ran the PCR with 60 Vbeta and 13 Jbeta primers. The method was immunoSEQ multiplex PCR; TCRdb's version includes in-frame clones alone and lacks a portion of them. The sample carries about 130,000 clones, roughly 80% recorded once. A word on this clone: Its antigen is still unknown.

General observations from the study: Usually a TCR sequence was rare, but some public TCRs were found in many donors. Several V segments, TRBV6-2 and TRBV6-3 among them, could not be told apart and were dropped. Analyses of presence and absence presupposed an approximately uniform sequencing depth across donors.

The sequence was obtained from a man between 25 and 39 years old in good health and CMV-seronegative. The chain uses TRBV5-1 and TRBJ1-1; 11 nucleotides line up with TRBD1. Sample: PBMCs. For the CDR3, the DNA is TGCGCCAGCAGCGTCAGGACAGGGGGCCGTAACACTGAAGCTTTCTTT. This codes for CASSVRTGGRNTEAFF.